This T cell receptor (beta chain) came from a study of cytomegalovirus exposure and HLA in healthy donors. Points on this clone: Its antigen remains unknown.

CDR3 length equals 16 residues. V was clipped by 0 bases and J by 1 base, with 7 bases between them. CDR1 LGHNA and CDR2 YSLEER come from the germline V gene. General study points: The study listed 164 cytomegalovirus-associated TCR beta chains. Relative to equally common others, HLA-associated TCR beta chains showed greater clonal expansion in a later analysis. A later analysis associated some 18,000 TCR beta sequences with HLA alleles at a 0.05 false discovery rate. As a later analysis revealed, the rate of TCR association differed by HLA locus, with DRB1 most and HLA-C fewest.

It was with 60 Vbeta and 13 Jbeta primers that the PCR ran. The repertoire was sequenced with immunoSEQ multiplex PCR; TCRdb's copy has only in-frame clones and lacks some. The sample holds 140,000 or so clones; over 80% are singletons and the top ten take roughly 2.9%. The source is a woman aged 25 to 39 in good health and CMV-seronegative. V and J are TRBV4-3 and TRBJ2-6; no clear D gene. Sequences were obtained from PBMCs. CDR3 sequence: CASSQDYGSGANVLTF. The CDR3 DNA follows: TGCGCCAGCAGCCAAGATTACGGGTCTGGGGCCAACGTCCTGACTTTC.